This T cell receptor (beta chain) was recovered during a study of OX40 agonist ivuxolimab in advanced cancers. Study-level background: In this cohort, patients received ivuxolimab, an agonistic anti-OX40 (CD134) antibody. All patients had ivuxolimab intravenously every 2 weeks at 0.01 to 10 mg/kg. Study results and caveats: Clonal expansion was seen in CD4+ and CD8+ blood T cells by week 6 at 0.1 to 3.0 mg/kg.

There are 15 residues in the CDR3. Sequenced by immunoSEQ multiplex PCR; TCRdb stores in-frame clones only, minus some. This sample has 90,000 to 120,000 clones, with 90% found just once. A note on this clone: Its antigen is not identified.

The material sequenced was CD4+ or CD8+ T cells sorted from blood, taken in a trial of the OX40 agonist ivuxolimab. This receptor was obtained from an adult with an advanced solid tumor such as melanoma, head and neck, liver or kidney cancer. The J gene is TRBJ2-2, the V gene TRBV21-1; the DNA was not compared with TRBD2, the D call given in the table. TRBV21-1 is a listed pseudogene. The CDR3 DNA reads TGTGCCAGCAGCAACTCTGGAGAGAACACCGGGGAGCTGTTTTTT. Its protein product is CASSNSGENTGELFF.